Listed below are T cell receptor beta chains from one sample, sequenced in a study of blood T cell repertoires in COVID-19. Generated by immunoSEQ multiplex PCR, the TCRdb table keeps only in-frame clones and is missing some. The table has fewer than 200,000 clones, about 70% seen once. The sequencing sample was made of peripheral blood. Every receptor here comes from a woman aged 50 to 60 with active or convalescent COVID-19. CDR3s include the opening cysteine and the closing phenylalanine or tryptophan. Fields, in order: CDR3 protein, CDR3 DNA, D gene, CDR3 length, V gene, clone size, J gene. The D gene is left open where the match is weak. Some rows have no size entry. The others give once, few or many, or a class for an expanded clone.

CDR3: CASRRGANTEAFF
DNA: TGTGCCAGCCGCAGGGGAGCGAACACTGAAGCTTTCTTT
D: -
length: 13
V: TRBV6-5
size: many
J: TRBJ1-1

CDR3: CASSEQQGGGNTIYF
DNA: TGTGCCAGCAGTGAACAACAGGGGGGCGGAAACACCATATATTTT
D: TRBD1
length: 15
V: TRBV6-1
size: -
J: TRBJ1-3

CDR3: CASSEQGARGPQHF
DNA: TGCGCCAGCAGTGAGCAGGGGGCTAGAGGGCCCCAGCATTTT
D: TRBD1
length: 14
V: TRBV10-2
size: -
J: TRBJ1-5

CDR3: CASSLLSLETQYF
DNA: TGTGCCAGCAGTTTGTTGAGTCTAGAGACCCAGTACTTC
D: -
length: 13
V: TRBV28
size: -
J: TRBJ2-5

CDR3: CASSGGGHWENTEAFF
DNA: TGTGCCAGCAGCGGCGGGGGCCATTGGGAGAACACTGAAGCTTTCTTT
D: -
length: 16
V: TRBV6-2/TRBV6-3
size: -
J: TRBJ1-1

CDR3: CASSPSQNTEAFF
DNA: TGTGCCAGCTCACCCTCACAGAACACTGAAGCTTTCTTT
D: -
length: 13
V: TRBV18
size: -
J: TRBJ1-1

CDR3: CAWTDGMTPGRGTIYF
DNA: TGTGCCTGGACCGACGGGATGACACCCGGCCGGGGCACCATATATTTT
D: -
length: 16
V: TRBV30
size: -
J: TRBJ1-3

CDR3: CSARVENTIYF
DNA: TGCAGTGCTAGAGTAGAGAACACCATATATTTT
D: -
length: 11
V: TRBV20-1
size: once
J: TRBJ1-3

CDR3: CASSQDPQGADTQYF
DNA: TGTGCCAGCAGCCAAGATCCCCAGGGGGCAGATACGCAGTATTTT
D: TRBD1
length: 15
V: TRBV4-2
size: few
J: TRBJ2-3

CDR3: CASNPQGFGNQPQHF
DNA: TGTGCCAGCAACCCCCAGGGGTTCGGTAATCAGCCCCAGCATTTT
D: -
length: 15
V: TRBV6-5
size: -
J: TRBJ1-5

CDR3: CSASSGSQAYEQYF
DNA: TGCAGTGCTAGTAGCGGGAGCCAAGCCTACGAGCAGTACTTC
D: TRBD2
length: 14
V: TRBV20-1
size: -
J: TRBJ2-7

CDR3: CATSPGGAGDNEQFF
DNA: TGTGCCACCTCCCCGGGAGGGGCGGGAGATAATGAGCAGTTCTTC
D: TRBD2
length: 15
V: TRBV7-3
size: -
J: TRBJ2-1

CDR3: CASSFRQGTDTQYF
DNA: TGTGCCAGCAGCTTCCGACAGGGGACAGATACGCAGTATTTT
D: TRBD1
length: 14
V: TRBV5-6
size: -
J: TRBJ2-3

CDR3: CAWSGGQLAVITYEQYF
DNA: TGTGCCTGGTCGGGCGGGCAGCTAGCGGTAATCACCTACGAGCAGTACTTC
D: TRBD2
length: 17
V: TRBV30
size: -
J: TRBJ2-7

CDR3: CASSQAEETQYF
DNA: TGTGCCAGCAGCCAAGCTGAAGAGACCCAGTACTTC
D: -
length: 12
V: TRBV3-1/TRBV3-2
size: -
J: TRBJ2-5

CDR3: CASRQGSGTEYEQYF
DNA: TGTGCCAGCCGACAGGGGTCCGGGACAGAATACGAGCAGTACTTC
D: TRBD1
length: 15
V: TRBV3-1/TRBV3-2
size: once
J: TRBJ2-7

CDR3: CASSPGQISGNTIYF
DNA: TGTGCCAGCTCACCGGGACAGATCTCTGGAAACACCATATATTTT
D: TRBD1
length: 15
V: TRBV18
size: -
J: TRBJ1-3

CDR3: CASSLWFGGRESSYEQYF
DNA: TGTGCCAGCAGCTTGTGGTTCGGTGGGCGGGAGAGTAGCTACGAGCAGTACTTC
D: TRBD2
length: 18
V: TRBV5-8
size: -
J: TRBJ2-7

CDR3: CASSGGHVSPLHF
DNA: TGTGCCAGCAGTGGGGGACACGTCTCACCCCTCCACTTT
D: -
length: 13
V: TRBV28
size: few
J: TRBJ1-6

CDR3: CASRSGTSVHYEQYF
DNA: TGTGCCAGCAGGTCCGGGACTAGCGTCCATTACGAGCAGTACTTC
D: TRBD2
length: 15
V: TRBV3-1/TRBV3-2
size: -
J: TRBJ2-7

CDR3: CAISEQENTEAFF
DNA: TGTGCCATCAGTGAACAGGAGAACACTGAAGCTTTCTTT
D: -
length: 13
V: TRBV10-3
size: -
J: TRBJ1-1

CDR3: CASRTGGGNTIYF
DNA: TGTGCCAGTCGGACAGGGGGCGGAAACACCATATATTTT
D: TRBD1
length: 13
V: TRBV6-5
size: -
J: TRBJ1-3

CDR3: CATSRRGLGTEAFF
DNA: TGTGCCACCAGCAGACGAGGGTTGGGGACTGAAGCTTTCTTT
D: -
length: 14
V: TRBV15
size: many
J: TRBJ1-1

CDR3: CSVERDRGLISYNEQFF
DNA: TGCAGCGTTGAAAGGGACAGAGGCCTTATCTCCTACAATGAGCAGTTCTTC
D: TRBD1
length: 17
V: TRBV29-1
size: -
J: TRBJ2-1

CDR3: CASSQTGKSSYEQYF
DNA: TGTGCCAGCAGCCAAACAGGTAAATCTTCCTACGAGCAGTACTTC
D: -
length: 15
V: TRBV28
size: -
J: TRBJ2-7

CDR3: CASSLWFGGSDYNEQFF
DNA: TGTGCCAGCAGCTTATGGTTTGGCGGGAGCGACTACAATGAGCAGTTCTTC
D: TRBD2
length: 17
V: TRBV7-2
size: -
J: TRBJ2-1

CDR3: CASSSRGGEQYF
DNA: TGTGCCAGCAGCAGCAGGGGTGGAGAGCAGTACTTC
D: -
length: 12
V: TRBV7-9
size: -
J: TRBJ2-7

CDR3: CASSREQGTPSTDTQYF
DNA: TGTGCCAGTAGTAGGGAACAGGGTACCCCTAGCACAGATACGCAGTATTTT
D: -
length: 17
V: TRBV19
size: -
J: TRBJ2-3

CDR3: CASSPQGARTEAFF
DNA: TGTGCCAGCTCACCGCAGGGGGCGCGGACTGAAGCTTTCTTT
D: TRBD1
length: 14
V: TRBV18
size: once
J: TRBJ1-1

CDR3: CASSLGTGNDSPLHF
DNA: TGTGCCAGCTCACTAGGGACAGGGAACGATTCACCCCTCCACTTT
D: TRBD1
length: 15
V: TRBV18
size: -
J: TRBJ1-6

CDR3: CASSTLRGHTEAFF
DNA: TGTGCCAGTAGTACTCTCAGGGGGCACACTGAAGCTTTCTTT
D: TRBD1
length: 14
V: TRBV19
size: few
J: TRBJ1-1

CDR3: CASRRGQNYGYTF
DNA: TGTGCCAGCAGAAGAGGACAGAACTATGGCTACACCTTC
D: -
length: 13
V: TRBV7-9
size: -
J: TRBJ1-2

CDR3: CASSQNSLEAFF
DNA: TGTGCCAGTAGCCAAAATAGCTTGGAAGCTTTCTTT
D: -
length: 12
V: TRBV19
size: few
J: TRBJ1-1

CDR3: CASSPNGGPNYGYTF
DNA: TGTGCCAGCTCACCAAATGGAGGCCCTAACTATGGCTACACCTTC
D: -
length: 15
V: TRBV18
size: -
J: TRBJ1-2

CDR3: CASTTGQGAGGYTF
DNA: TGTGCCAGCACCACGGGACAGGGGGCAGGTGGCTACACCTTC
D: TRBD1
length: 14
V: TRBV9
size: -
J: TRBJ1-2

CDR3: CASSAGGGSSSTDTQYF
DNA: TGCGCCAGCAGCGCGGGCGGGGGGAGTTCTAGCACAGATACGCAGTATTTT
D: TRBD2
length: 17
V: TRBV7-3
size: -
J: TRBJ2-3